The 32 T cell receptor beta chains below all came from one sample that was sequenced in a study of regulatory T cells in long-lasting Graves disease. Researchers made TCR beta libraries by using iRepertoire HTBI primers and running Arm-PCR on CDR3 regions. TCRdb re-called the multiplex PCR reads through MiXCR, storing one row per CDR3 protein. Of 500,000 or so distinct CDR3 sequences listed, around 16% are singletons. Documented time point: newly diagnosed GD, antithyroid drugs for less than 3 months. The TCR library was made from RNA that had been extracted from PBMCs in TRIzol. These same data were also listed under a study on T cells in Graves' hyperthyroidism and ophthalmopathy.

This sample comprised peripheral blood mononuclear cells (PBMCs), obtained at new diagnosis, from a patient treated with antithyroid drugs. The receptors stem from a woman between 40 and 65 years old with Graves disease.

This clonotype came up many times. This chain uses TRBV2 with TRBJ2-7; D may match TRBD1 or TRBD2 (7 bases each). Germline V gene sequence: CDR1 SNHLY, CDR2 FYNNEI. The CDR3 contains 15 residues. Trimming shortened V by 6 bases and J by 3 bases, and 18 bases separated the two germline ends. CDR3 region: CASSETGRAIYEQYF. As DNA, the CDR3 is TGTGCCAGCAGCGAGACAGGGAGGGCAATCTACGAGCAGTACTTC.

CDR3 nucleotide sequence: TGTGCCAGCAGTGAATTCGTCAGCCTTCCCGAAAAACTGTTTTTT. It codes for CASSEFVSLPEKLFF. The J gene is TRBJ1-4, the V gene TRBV6-1; D uncertain. CDR3 length: 15 amino acids. Trimming took 2 bases from V and 8 from J, leaving 15 bases between them. Germline V lookup: CDR1 MNHNS, CDR2 SASEGT.

Worth noting for this clonotype: A much larger clone sits a single nucleotide away, making a read error possible. The chain has TRBV6-5 and TRBJ2-1; 8 positions match TRBD1. Germline V CDR1 and CDR2: MNHEY, SVGAGI. Unmatched junction bases numbered 7, after V lost 2 bases and J lost 10 bases. This CDR3 is 14 amino acids long. The CDR3, as DNA: TGTGCCAGCAGTTACAGGACAGGGAGTTACGAGCAGTTCTTC. Its translation is CASSYRTGSYEQFF.

This clonotype appeared many times. J is TRBJ2-3 and V is TRBV20-1; D perhaps matches TRBD2 (5 bases). CDR1 DFQATT and CDR2 SNEGSKA come from the germline V gene (reference sequence). Trimming took 5 bases from V and 6 from J, leaving 12 bases between them. The CDR3 consists of 12 residues. The CDR3 reads CSAVRGGDTQYF. CDR3 nucleotide sequence: TGCAGTGCTGTACGGGGTGGGGATACGCAGTATTTT.

This clonotype showed up many times. J is TRBJ2-5 and V is TRBV20-1; 10 nucleotides align to TRBD1. The CDR3 extends over 14 amino acids. V dropped 5 bases and J dropped 7; count of bases not matched to a gene: 10. Germline lookup yields CDR1 DFQATT and CDR2 SNEGSKA (reference sequence). The CDR3 DNA is TGCAGTGCTTTAGACAGGGGGCATTCGGGGACCCAGTACTTC. It encodes CSALDRGHSGTQYF.

This clonotype was recorded many times. This chain uses TRBV12-3 or TRBV12-4 with TRBJ2-7; no firm D call. The CDR3 consists of 13 residues. V lost 4 bases and J lost 4, with 11 bases in between. The CDR3 DNA sequence: TGTGCCAGCAGTTACCAGGCCACATACGAGCAGTACTTC. Protein sequence: CASSYQATYEQYF.

This chain connects TRBV5-1 to TRBJ2-5, with 11 nucleotides matching TRBD1. The CDR3 is 16 residues long. V gave up 4 bases and J gave up 5 bases; unmatched junction bases: 10. Germline V CDR1 and CDR2: SGHRS, YFSETQ. In DNA, the CDR3 is TGCGCCAGCAGCCTGAGGACAGGGGGCGTCTGGGAGACCCAGTACTTC. This encodes CASSLRTGGVWETQYF.

This clonotype was recorded at least ten times. The rearrangement links TRBV7-9 to TRBJ1-1; D gene unclear. The germline V gene encodes CDR1 SEHNR and CDR2 FQNEAQ (reference sequence). The V end was cut by 10 bases, the J end by 1 base, with 13 bases between. CDR3 length: 13 amino acids. The CDR3: CATPGRTNTEAFF. The CDR3 nucleotides are TGTGCCACGCCGGGCAGAACGAACACTGAAGCTTTCTTT.

Worth noting for this clonotype: It may be a read error: a sequence one base away is much more abundant. V usage is TRBV29-1 and J usage is TRBJ1-1, with a tentative D call TRBD1 (6 bases). Germline V gene lookup returns CDR1 SQVTM and CDR2 ANQGSEA. The CDR3 consists of 12 residues. CDR3 sequence (DNA): TGCGGCGCCGGGACATTGAACACTGAAGCTTTCTTT. Translated: CGAGTLNTEAFF.

The rearrangement joins TRBV28 to TRBJ1-5; TRBD1 matches 12 bases. With 6 bases clipped from V and 0 bases from J, the junction kept 9 bases outside the gene matches. The CDR3 spans 18 residues. CDR1 and CDR2 from the germline V gene are MDHEN and SYDVKM. CDR3 amino acids: CASSKGQGAAYSNQPQHF. DNA for the CDR3: TGTGCCAGCAGCAAGGGACAGGGGGCCGCTTATAGCAATCAGCCCCAGCATTTT.

J is TRBJ2-1 and V is TRBV7-3; 7 positions agree with TRBD2. V lost 5 bases, J lost 7 bases, and 11 bases stayed unmatched. CDR3 size: 15 residues. CDR1 SGHTA and CDR2 FQGTGA come from the germline V gene. Written as DNA, the CDR3 is TGTGCCAGCAGCCCTCTGTCAGCGGGGCCTAATGAGCAGTTCTTC. Translating gives CASSPLSAGPNEQFF.

Ten or more counts support this clonotype. The chain is built from TRBV28 and TRBJ2-2; TRBD1 is a possible D gene (6 bases). This CDR3 region has 17 residues. Deletions cut 3 bases from V and 0 bases from J, with 14 bases between. The germline CDR1 and CDR2 sequences are MDHEN and SYDVKM. The CDR3 reads CASSFFETGPNTGELFF. In DNA, the CDR3 is TGTGCCAGCAGTTTTTTTGAGACAGGACCGAACACCGGGGAGCTGTTTTTT.

This clonotype appeared many times. The chain combines TRBV3-1 with TRBJ1-6, with D possibly TRBD1 on 5 matching bases. Trimming left V 3 bases short and J 6 bases short, with 9 bases between. Germline V gene lookup returns CDR1 LGHDT and CDR2 YNNKEL (reference sequence). This CDR3 comprises 14 residues. The CDR3 nucleotides are TGTGCCAGCAGCCAGGGGGGATCTAATTCACCCCTCCACTTT. Residues: CASSQGGSNSPLHF.

The chain joins TRBV11-3 to TRBJ2-7; perhaps TRBD1 as D (5 bases). CDR3 length: 13 amino acids. CDR1 is SGHNT and CDR2 is YENEEA in the germline V gene. V lost 5 bases to trimming and J lost 3 bases, with 11 bases between them. The CDR3 DNA follows: TGTGCCAGCAGCCCCGACAGAGACTACGAGCAGTACTTC. Residues: CASSPDRDYEQYF.

This clonotype was counted between two and nine times. J is TRBJ2-7 and V is TRBV28; tentatively, D is TRBD1 (6 bases). V was shortened by 3 bases and J by 6 bases, with 12 bases between the two germline ends. Germline V lookup: CDR1 MDHEN, CDR2 SYDVKM. The CDR3 covers 13 residues. CDR3 residues: CASSLSRGSEQYF. The CDR3 DNA follows: TGTGCCAGCAGTTTGAGCAGGGGAAGCGAGCAGTACTTC.

This clonotype was seen more than once but under ten times. The chain recombines TRBV12-3 or TRBV12-4 with TRBJ2-1; TRBD1 or TRBD2 may be the D gene (5 bases each). V lost 3 bases to trimming and J lost 1 base, with 13 bases between them. This CDR3 has 16 amino acids. The CDR3 loop is CASSFRPGPSYNEQFF. The CDR3 DNA reads as TGTGCCAGCAGTTTCCGACCGGGACCTTCCTACAATGAGCAGTTCTTC.

The chain carries TRBV12-3 or TRBV12-4 and TRBJ1-3, with D maybe TRBD1 (6 bases). The CDR3 is 14 amino acids. V lost 6 bases, J lost 0 bases, and 9 bases lay in between. For the CDR3, the DNA is TGTGCCAGCAGGGAGGACAGCTCTGGAAACACCATATATTTT. Its protein product is CASREDSSGNTIYF.

This clonotype was seen many times. This sequence joins TRBV7-2 and TRBJ2-3, with 10 bases matching TRBD2. This CDR3 is built from 16 residues. Germline-derived CDR1 and CDR2 are SGHTA and FQGNSA. With V trimmed by 1 base and J by 2 bases, 3 bases remained unmatched. The CDR3 loop is CASSLVAGGNTDTQYF. The CDR3 DNA sequence: TGTGCCAGCAGCTTAGTAGCGGGGGGTAACACAGATACGCAGTATTTT.

This clonotype was counted a few times. This sequence joins TRBV10-3 and TRBJ1-3; D is unresolved. V was trimmed by 1 base and J by 4 bases, leaving 5 bases between them. The germline V gene encodes CDR1 ENHRY and CDR2 SYGVKD. This CDR3 has 13 amino acids. The CDR3 region has the DNA TGTGCCATCAGTGAGTGGGAGGGAAACACCATATATTTT. Protein: CAISEWEGNTIYF.

This clonotype was found many times. This chain links TRBV6-5 with TRBJ2-1; possible D gene TRBD2, 5 bases. The CDR3 spans 15 residues. V was clipped by 2 bases and J by 8 bases, with 16 bases between them. Germline V lookup: CDR1 MNHEY, CDR2 SVGAGI. In DNA form, the CDR3 reads TGTGCCAGCAGTTACAGTGGTCTCGGGGTCCATGAGCAGTTCTTC. This encodes CASSYSGLGVHEQFF.

This clonotype was detected ten times or more. V and J are TRBV9 and TRBJ2-1, with D perhaps TRBD1 or TRBD2 (5 bases each). CDR1 SGDLS and CDR2 YYNGEE come from the germline V gene. The V end lost 5 bases, the J end lost 5 bases, and 14 bases lay between the germline ends. This CDR3 has 14 residues. CDR3 in DNA: TGTGCCAGCAGTCCGTCCGGGGCGGACAATGAGCAGTTCTTC. Its translation is CASSPSGADNEQFF.

This clonotype was found many times. The chain carries TRBV30 and TRBJ1-1, with a possible D match to TRBD1 (5 bases). Germline-derived CDR1 and CDR2 are GTSNPN and SVGIG (reference sequence). V was trimmed by 8 bases and J by 5 bases, leaving 18 bases between them. This CDR3 has 13 amino acids. Written as DNA, the CDR3 is TGTGCCGGGGGACGGGGGAGTCCAACTGAAGCTTTCTTT. Residues: CAGGRGSPTEAFF.

This clonotype showed up many times. The chain uses TRBV4-1 and TRBJ1-1, with 9 bases matching TRBD1. Germline CDR1 reads MGHRA; CDR2 reads YSYEKL. The ends lost 4 bases at V and 0 bases at J; junction bases unmatched: 6. The CDR3 consists of 16 residues. The CDR3 DNA reads TGCGCCAGCAGCCCACAGGGGGCCAGGATGAACACTGAAGCTTTCTTT. It yields the protein CASSPQGARMNTEAFF.

This clonotype has ten or more counts. One junction end does not reproduce the germline sequence, and a read error may be involved. V gene TRBV5-1 combines with J gene TRBJ1-5; 11 bases align to TRBD1. Germline V CDR1 and CDR2: SGHRS, YFSETQ. The length of the CDR3 is 14 residues. CDR3 nucleotide sequence: TGTGCCAGCAGCTTAGGACAGGGGGCTCAGCCCCAGCATTTT. Its protein product is CASSLGQGAQPQHF.

The gene calls are TRBV4-1 and TRBJ2-7; D gene ambiguous. The CDR3 is made up of 12 amino acids. Germline lookup yields CDR1 MGHRA and CDR2 YSYEKL. Trimming shortened V by 1 base and J by 6 bases, and 7 bases separated the two germline ends. CDR3 amino acids: CASSQVFGEQYF. In DNA, the CDR3 is TGCGCCAGCAGCCAAGTCTTCGGCGAGCAGTACTTC.

As to this clonotype: A much more abundant neighbour one base away suggests this may be a read error. The chain recombines TRBV5-1 with TRBJ1-1, with 7 bases identical to TRBD1. This CDR3 spans 16 amino acids. CDR1 is SGHRS, CDR2 YFSETQ, per germline. The V segment lost 1 base and the J segment 4 bases; nucleotides outside the gene matches: 10. CDR3 protein: CASSLQGLDRATEAFF. The CDR3 region has the DNA TGCGCCAGCAGCTTGCAAGGGCTTGACAGGGCCACTGAAGCTTTCTTT.

For this clonotype: This may be a read error, as it is one base from a much larger clone. No conserved phenylalanine or tryptophan ends this CDR3, so it is likely a read error. The chain employs TRBV13 and TRBJ1-1, with D uncertain. This CDR3 contains 15 residues. Germline CDR1 PRHDT, CDR2 FYEKMQ (reference sequence). The V gene lost 6 bases and the J gene lost 5 bases, with 19 bases spanning the gap. The CDR3 is CASSHQQFGGTEAFL. CDR3 sequence (DNA): TGTGCCAGCAGTCACCAACAGTTCGGCGGAACTGAAGCTTTCCTT.

This clonotype showed up many times. V usage is TRBV5-1 and J usage is TRBJ1-1; a weak D match, TRBD1 (5 bases). V was shortened by 0 bases and J by 0 bases, with 9 bases between the two germline ends. Germline CDR1 SGHRS, CDR2 YFSETQ. The CDR3 runs 15 residues. The CDR3 nucleotides are TGCGCCAGCAGCTTGGAGGGGCCGGTGAACACTGAAGCTTTCTTT. It codes for CASSLEGPVNTEAFF.

This clonotype was seen repeatedly, ten times or more. The chain recombines TRBV28 with TRBJ2-3; D possibly uses TRBD1 or TRBD2 (5 bases each). Germline loops: CDR1 MDHEN, CDR2 SYDVKM. This CDR3 has 15 amino acids. The V end lost 3 bases, the J end lost 2 bases, and 12 bases lay between the germline ends. For the CDR3, the DNA is TGTGCCAGCAGTTTTCCGGGACGGAACACAGATACGCAGTATTTT. This codes for CASSFPGRNTDTQYF.

This clonotype turned up a few times. V and J are TRBV15 and TRBJ2-3; the D is unclear. This CDR3 region has 18 residues. From germline, CDR1 is LNHNV and CDR2 YYDKDF (reference sequence). V was shortened by 2 bases and J by 2 bases, with 20 bases between the two germline ends. The CDR3, as DNA: TGTGCCACCAGCAGACATCTTAAGGAGTGTTCGGCCACAGATACGCAGTATTTT. Its protein is CATSRHLKECSATDTQYF.

This clonotype was recorded many times. The V and J genes are TRBV20-1 and TRBJ1-5; D gene unclear. V lost 0 bases and J 2 bases, leaving 14 bases between the germline ends. The CDR3 covers 16 residues. Germline V gene data show CDR1 as DFQATT and CDR2 as SNEGSKA (reference sequence). For the CDR3, the DNA is TGCAGTGCTAGAGATGGGTTAGATTTCGGCAATCAGCCCCAGCATTTT. Residues: CSARDGLDFGNQPQHF.

This clonotype came up many times. V is TRBV29-1 and J is TRBJ2-3; TRBD1 matches at 9 bases. CDR3 length: 14 residues. Unmatched junction bases numbered 7, after V lost 5 bases and J lost 4 bases. Germline values: CDR1 SQVTM, CDR2 ANQGSEA. DNA for the CDR3: TGCAGCGTTACGACAGGGGGAAACGCAGATACGCAGTATTTT. It specifies CSVTTGGNADTQYF.